The next 6 T cell receptor beta chains were all read from a single sample in a study of blood T cell repertoires in COVID-19. Data came from immunoSEQ multiplex PCR; TCRdb stores just in-frame clones and leaves some out. This sample has about 230,000 clones, with around 83% found just once. Sequences were obtained from peripheral blood. The receptors stem from a woman aged 50 to 60 with acute or convalescent COVID-19.

The rearrangement uses TRBV6-2 or TRBV6-3 and TRBJ2-7; a possible D gene is TRBD2 (7 bases). The CDR3 is 14 residues long. V lost 3 bases and J 5 bases, leaving 14 bases between the germline ends. Germline V gene data show CDR1 as MNHEY and CDR2 as SVGEGT. The CDR3 loop reads CASSYGGGPDEQYF. CDR3 in DNA: TGTGCCAGCAGTTATGGGGGGGGGCCCGACGAGCAGTACTTC.

This chain connects TRBV4-3 to TRBJ2-1; 11 bases map to TRBD1. V trimming: 4 bases; J trimming: 0 bases; junction bases outside the gene matches: 2. The CDR3 covers 16 residues. Germline V gene lookup returns CDR1 LGHNA and CDR2 YSLEER. The CDR3 spells CASSLGTGGSYNEQFF. The CDR3 DNA reads TGCGCCAGCAGCCTAGGGACAGGGGGCTCCTACAATGAGCAGTTCTTC.

The CDR3 DNA is TGCGCCAGCAGCCGGGAACTCAATAGGGGAGAGCAGTACTTC. Translation gives CASSRELNRGEQYF. The rearrangement uses TRBV4-3 and TRBJ2-7; tentative D call: TRBD1 (5 bases). The length of the CDR3 is 14 residues. Germline loops: CDR1 LGHNA, CDR2 YSLEER. The V end was cut by 4 bases, the J end by 7 bases, with 17 bases between.

The V call is TRBV28, the J call TRBJ2-6; 7 nucleotides agree with TRBD1. Germline V gene data show CDR1 as MDHEN and CDR2 as SYDVKM. V lost 9 bases and J lost 0; bases outside the gene matches: 5. The CDR3 is made up of 15 amino acids. CDR3 DNA sequence: TGTGCCAGTTTGGGACAGCACTCTGGGGCCAACGTCCTGACTTTC. Translating gives CASLGQHSGANVLTF.

The V call is TRBV5-1, the J call TRBJ1-4; 7 nucleotides line up with TRBD1. Germline V gene sequence: CDR1 SGHRS, CDR2 YFSETQ. After removal of 4 bases from V and 8 bases from J, the junction contained 11 bases not matched to a gene. The CDR3 is made up of 15 amino acids. The CDR3: CASSMDRQGPEKLFF. DNA of the CDR3: TGCGCCAGCAGCATGGATAGACAGGGTCCCGAAAAACTGTTTTTT. The full variable domain, its missing parts supplied by reference TRBV5-1 and TRBJ1-4, is KAGVTQTPRYLIKTRGQQVTLSCSPISGHRSVSWYQQTPGQGLQFLFEYFSETQRNKGNFPGRFSGRQFSNSRSEMNVSTLELGDSALYLCASSMDRQGPEKLFFGSGTQLSVL.

The rearrangement links TRBV4-1 to TRBJ1-1, with D tentatively TRBD1 (6 bases). The CDR3 covers 15 residues. V was pared by 0 bases and J by 2 bases, with 10 bases between. Germline V gives CDR1 MGHRA, CDR2 YSYEKL. CDR3 coding DNA: TGCGCCAGCAGCCAAGATGAGGGGGTTAACACTGAAGCTTTCTTT. It translates to CASSQDEGVNTEAFF.